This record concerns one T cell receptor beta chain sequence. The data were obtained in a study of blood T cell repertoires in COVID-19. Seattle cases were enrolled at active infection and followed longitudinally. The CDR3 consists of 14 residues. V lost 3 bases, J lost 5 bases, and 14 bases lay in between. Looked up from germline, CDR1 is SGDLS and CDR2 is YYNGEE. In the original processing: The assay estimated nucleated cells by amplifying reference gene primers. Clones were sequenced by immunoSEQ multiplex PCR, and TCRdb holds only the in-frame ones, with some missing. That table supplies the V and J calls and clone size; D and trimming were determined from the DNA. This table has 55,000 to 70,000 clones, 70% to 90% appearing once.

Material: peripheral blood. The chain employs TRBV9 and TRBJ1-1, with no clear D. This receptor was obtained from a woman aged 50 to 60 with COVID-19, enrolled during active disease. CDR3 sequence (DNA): TGTGCCAGCAGCGCAGACCCACGGCGGACTGAAGCTTTCTTT. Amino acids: CASSADPRRTEAFF.